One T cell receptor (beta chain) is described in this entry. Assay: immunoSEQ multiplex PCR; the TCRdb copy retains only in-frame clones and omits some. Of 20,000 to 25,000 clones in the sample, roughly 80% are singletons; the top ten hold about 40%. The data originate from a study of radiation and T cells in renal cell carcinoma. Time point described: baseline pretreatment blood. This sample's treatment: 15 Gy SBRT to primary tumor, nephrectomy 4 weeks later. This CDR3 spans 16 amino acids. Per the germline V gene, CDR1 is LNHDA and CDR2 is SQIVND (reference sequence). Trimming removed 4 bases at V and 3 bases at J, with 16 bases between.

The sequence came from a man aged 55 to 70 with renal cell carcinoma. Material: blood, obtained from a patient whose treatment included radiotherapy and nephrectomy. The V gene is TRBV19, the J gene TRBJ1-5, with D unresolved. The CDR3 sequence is CASSNSGSSFNQPQHF. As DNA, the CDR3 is TGTGCCAGTAGTAACAGCGGATCCTCGTTCAATCAGCCCCAGCATTTT.